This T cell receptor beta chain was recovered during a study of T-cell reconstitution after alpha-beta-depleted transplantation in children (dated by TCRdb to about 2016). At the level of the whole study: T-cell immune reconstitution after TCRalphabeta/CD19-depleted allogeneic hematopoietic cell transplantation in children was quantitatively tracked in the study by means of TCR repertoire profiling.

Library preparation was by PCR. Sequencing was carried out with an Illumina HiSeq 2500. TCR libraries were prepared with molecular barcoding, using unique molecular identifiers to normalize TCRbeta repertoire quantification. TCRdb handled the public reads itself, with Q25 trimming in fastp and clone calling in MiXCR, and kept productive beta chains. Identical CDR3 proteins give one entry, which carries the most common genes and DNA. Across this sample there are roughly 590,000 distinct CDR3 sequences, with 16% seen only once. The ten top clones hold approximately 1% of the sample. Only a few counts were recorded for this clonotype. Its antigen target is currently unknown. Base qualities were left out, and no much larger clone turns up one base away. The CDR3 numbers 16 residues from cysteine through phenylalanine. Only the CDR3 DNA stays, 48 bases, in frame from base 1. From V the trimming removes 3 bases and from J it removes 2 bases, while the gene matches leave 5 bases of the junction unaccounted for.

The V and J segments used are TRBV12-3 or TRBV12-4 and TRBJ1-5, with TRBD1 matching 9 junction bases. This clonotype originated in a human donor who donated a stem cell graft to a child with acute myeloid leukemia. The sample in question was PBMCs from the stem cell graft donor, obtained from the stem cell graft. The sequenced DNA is TGTGCCAGCAGTTTGGGACAGGGAGCACGCAATCAGCCCCAGCATTTT. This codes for CASSLGQGARNQPQHF.